This TCR beta chain was obtained from a study of beta chain features in type 1 diabetes (dated by TCRdb to 2016 to 2018). Study-level background: Mean age, gender distribution, total cell number and subset yield did not differ between patients and healthy donors. A total of about 100,000,000 sorted cells were examined across all samples, and RNA yield correlated strongly with the number of cells per subset. In the study, TCRB repertoires of sorted circulating CD4+ T cell subsets from recently diagnosed type 1 diabetes patients were compared with those of matched healthy donors. Whereas all 30 or so donors provided naive and central memory subsets, regulatory and stem cell-like memory subsets were isolated from just 8 patients and roughly 8 healthy donors. What the authors observed across the whole study: Because cDNA was sequenced instead of genomic DNA, activated cells with high expression could be over-represented, although the groups did not differ in activation or CD3 levels. Type 1 diabetes patients showed a moderate but significant shortening of TCRB CDR3 length in all four CD4+ subsets. Shorter templates might have been favored by PCR, but patient and control samples were amplified and corrected together, so both groups would have been affected equally by any skew. Naive, central memory and regulatory TCRB repertoires appeared to be more similar among patients than among healthy donors. Patients with type 1 diabetes made fewer insertions and deleted more nucleotides at VDJ recombination sites, implying thymic rearrangement abnormalities. Only small numbers of individuals were included in the HLA sub-analyses, which left unresolved whether HLA type had any influence on TCRB rearrangement.

The CDR3 covers 15 residues, taking in both the cysteine and the phenylalanine. The sequence is cut down to CDR3 DNA, 45 bases in frame from base 1. Per the germline V gene, WSHSY is the CDR1 and SAAADI is the CDR2. Compared with germline, V lacks 7 bases and J lacks 5 bases; bases without a gene match: 7. This clone appeared once. No cognate antigen has been identified for it. Nothing much larger sits one base from this clone, and base qualities are not available. From each donor, a single peripheral blood sample of 100 to 150 mL on average was drawn into heparinised tubes. A BD FACSAria II and a panel including CD45RO, CCR7, CD25, CD127, CD95 and CD27 were used to sort naive, central memory, regulatory and stem cell-like memory CD4+ T cells. A purity above 98% was achieved for all sorted populations. PBMCs were isolated right away by Lymphoprep density gradient centrifugation and were stained directly, without culture. So that batch effects would be minimized, each experiment stained and sorted samples in pairs, pairing one healthy donor with one patient.

The entire amount of isolated RNA was reverse transcribed using the High Capacity cDNA Reverse Transcription Kit, so the sequenced TCRB transcripts were expressed ones. Survey-depth immunoSEQ sequencing was performed on stem cell-like memory T cell samples, with an average of roughly 1 million total reads per sample. After sorted cells were lysed in RLT buffer, RNA was extracted with DNase-treated RNeasy Micro or Mini kits, with the choice depending on cell number. Each cell subset was processed separately to prevent cross-contamination, with patient and healthy donor samples processed together. TCRB sequences were amplified from cDNA with the immunoSEQ multiplex PCR, producing 87-bp fragments spanning the CDR3 region. Sequencing of the amplicons was done on the Illumina HiSeq platform. The source study handled its data this way. Synthetic template baselines were used to correct PCR bias computationally, reads within Hamming distance 2 were collapsed together, and singletons that could not be merged were discarded. Reads were aligned against IMGT to assign V, D and J genes, CDR3 length and insertions or deletions at six rearrangement sites. Clonotype counts were normalized to sorted cell number within each subset before computing true diversity and Gini coefficients with the tcR R package. The overlap coefficient, calculated on TCRB nucleotide sequences, was used to measure repertoire sharing. In its TCRdb copy, this immuneACCESS table keeps in-frame sequences only and misses some clones. Where compared with another copy, unresolved V genes explain less than half of these, and the others have no known cause. V and J calls and clone size are given by that table; D and trimming were obtained from the DNA. In all, the sample holds some 15,000 clones, and about 40% of those were seen once. The ten most abundant clones make up approximately 0.53% of the sample.

The receptor was isolated from a woman in her thirties or forties in good health. This receptor chain uses TRBV10-2 and TRBJ2-7; TRBD2 matches 14 bases in the middle. The sequenced sample consisted of stem cell memory CD4+ T cells from blood. The cell subset or site label corresponds to: stem cell-like memory CD4+ T cells. The nucleotide sequence reads as follows: TGCGCCAGCACCGGGACTAGCGGGGGTTTCGACGAGCAGTACTTC. Its protein reads: CASTGTSGGFDEQYF.